The 24 T cell receptor beta chains below were found in one sample sequenced in a study of Graves' ophthalmopathy and Graves' hyperthyroidism. Investigators amplified TCR beta CDR3 regions from RNA transcripts. After a first-round RT-PCR with HTBI primers, a second-round multiplex PCR was run. TCRdb itself ran the multiplex PCR reads through MiXCR, one entry per CDR3 protein. The sample contains roughly 60,000 distinct CDR3 sequences, about half of which appear only once. Material for sequencing was peripheral blood. The receptors here all came from an adult woman with Graves' ophthalmopathy.

The rearrangement uses TRBV29-1 and TRBJ1-5, with TRBD1 matching 12 bases. This CDR3 is built from 14 residues. V shed 8 bases and J 7 bases; nucleotides not matched to a gene: 9. Germline V gene data show CDR1 as SQVTM and CDR2 as ANQGSEA. CDR3 sequence reads: CSLDGTGGGQPQHF. CDR3 DNA: TGCAGCTTGGATGGGACAGGGGGCGGGCAGCCCCAGCATTTT.

This clonotype ranks as medium-sized. The rearrangement links TRBV7-6 to TRBJ2-7; D may be TRBD1 (6 bases). The CDR3 is made up of 13 amino acids. The germline CDR1 and CDR2 sequences are SGHVS and FNYEAQ. V was pared by 6 bases and J by 7 bases, with 16 bases between. CDR3 sequence: CASSQTGSGEQYF. CDR3 nucleotide sequence: TGTGCCAGCAGTCAAACAGGGTCGGGGGAGCAGTACTTC.

V is TRBV19 and J is TRBJ2-1; 8 nucleotides align to TRBD2. With 7 bases clipped from V and 5 bases from J, the junction kept 4 bases outside the gene matches. Germline CDR1 is LNHDA and CDR2 is SQIVND (reference sequence). The CDR3 has 13 residues. In DNA form, the CDR3 reads TGTGCCAGTAACGGGGGGGCCAACAATGAGCAGTTCTTC. As protein: CASNGGANNEQFF.

The chain employs TRBV20-1 and TRBJ2-3, with D perhaps TRBD2 (7 bases). Germline-derived CDR1 and CDR2 are DFQATT and SNEGSKA (reference sequence). Trimming took 4 bases from V and 1 from J, leaving 9 bases between them. This CDR3 has 13 amino acids. CDR3 region: CSAKGGGTDTQYF. The DNA of the CDR3 is TGCAGTGCTAAGGGGGGGGGCACAGATACGCAGTATTTT.

This clonotype was found many times. Given a much more abundant clone one base away, this may be a read error. The V gene is TRBV7-9, the J gene TRBJ2-1; D possibly corresponds to TRBD2 (6 bases). Germline CDR1 is SEHNR and CDR2 is FQNEAQ (reference sequence). The CDR3 runs to 16 residues. CDR3 DNA sequence: TGTGCCAGCAGCGTACCGGAGCCGGGACTTATCAATGAGCAGTCCTTC. This codes for CASSVPEPGLINEQSF.

The chain has TRBV20-1 and TRBJ2-7, with D uncertain. Germline lookup yields CDR1 DFQATT and CDR2 SNEGSKA (reference sequence). The CDR3 contains 11 residues. Trimming cost V 5 bases and J 9 bases, with 14 bases left between them. CDR3 residues: CSAPHADGQYF. Here the CDR3 DNA reads TGCAGTGCTCCCCATGCCGACGGGCAGTACTTC.

J is TRBJ1-2 and V is TRBV4-3; 7 nucleotides agree with TRBD1. This CDR3 is 14 amino acids long. Trimming cost V 4 bases and J 12 bases; bases outside gene matches: 14. Germline assignment: CDR1 LGHNA and CDR2 YSLEER. The CDR3 region has the DNA TGCGCCAGCAGCCTGGAGGACAGGAGCTCTGGAAACACCTTC. Amino acid sequence: CASSLEDRSSGNTF.

On this clonotype: The conserved phenylalanine or tryptophan is not found at the CDR3 terminus, so this likely reflects a read error. The V call is TRBV25-1, the J call TRBJ2-3; maybe TRBD1 (6 bases). This CDR3 is built from 14 residues. Germline CDR1 reads MGHDK; CDR2 reads SYGVNS. CDR3 region: CASQAIGQTDRQYL. CDR3 nucleotides: TGTGCCAGCCAGGCGATTGGACAGACAGATAGGCAGTATTTA.

This clonotype was counted only a few times. The CDR3 DNA reads as TGTGCCAGCAGCTTAGGGACAGGGCGAGACACTGAAGCTTTCTTT. Protein: CASSLGTGRDTEAFF. This sequence joins TRBV7-8 and TRBJ1-1; 8 bases are shared with TRBD1. Germline trimming cut 1 base from V and 3 bases from J; bases unmatched to any gene: 4. CDR3 length: 15 amino acids. Germline CDR1 reads SGHVS; CDR2 reads FQNEAQ. The whole variable domain, filled in from reference TRBV7-8 and TRBJ1-1, reads GAGVSQSPRYKVAKRGQDVALRCDPISGHVSLFWYQQALGQGPEFLTYFQNEAQLDKSGLPSDRFFAERPEGSVSTLKIQRTQQEDSAVYLCASSLGTGRDTEAFFGQGTRLTVV.

This clonotype was detected ten times or more. The V gene is TRBV5-1, the J gene TRBJ1-6; 7 bases map to TRBD1. Per the germline V gene, CDR1 is SGHRS and CDR2 is YFSETQ. The J segment lost 11 bases and the V segment lost 2 bases, leaving 1 base of the junction unmatched. The length of the CDR3 is 12 residues. The CDR3 is CASSLGTAPLHF. The DNA for the CDR3 is TGCGCCAGCAGCTTAGGGACAGCACCCCTCCACTTT.

This clonotype was recorded many times. This chain connects TRBV19 to TRBJ2-7, with unresolved D. The CDR3 covers 16 residues. Germline V gene lookup returns CDR1 LNHDA and CDR2 SQIVND (reference sequence). Between the trimmed V and J ends, which lost 1 base and 0 bases, there was a span of 13 bases. The CDR3 bases are TGTGCCAGTAGTATAGCGAGTCCACCCACCTCCTACGAGCAGTACTTC. This sequence encodes CASSIASPPTSYEQYF.

This clonotype appeared a single time. This may come from a read error, since a much larger clone is one base off. The CDR3 region has the DNA TGTGCCAGCAGTTTAACTACAGAGCCCTTCTATGGCTACGCCTTC. It codes for CASSLTTEPFYGYAF. The chain is built from TRBV25-1 and TRBJ1-2; D uncertain. The CDR3 is made up of 15 amino acids. Per the germline V gene, CDR1 is MGHDK and CDR2 is SYGVNS.

This clonotype was seen many times. V and J are TRBV4-2 and TRBJ2-5; possible D gene TRBD1, 6 bases. The CDR3 spans 14 residues. Germline CDR1 LGHNA, CDR2 YNFKEQ. Trimming took off 1 base at V and 5 bases at J, with 11 bases between the two ends. CDR3 sequence (DNA): TGTGCCAGCAGCCAAGTGAGGGGGTCGGAGACCCAGTACTTC. Translation gives CASSQVRGSETQYF.

As concerns this clonotype: Lacking the conserved final phenylalanine or tryptophan, this CDR3 likely reflects a read error. Here the CDR3 reads CASSHARDSSYEQYC. DNA for the CDR3: TGTGCCAGCAGCCATGCCCGGGACTCCTCCTACGAGCAGTACTGC. The chain is built from TRBV7-2 and TRBJ2-7; maybe TRBD2 (6 bases). CDR3 length equals 15 residues. Germline V gene sequence: CDR1 SGHTA, CDR2 FQGNSA. The V end was cut by 5 bases, the J end by 0 bases, with 14 bases between.

In this sample, this clonotype turned up many times. The chain links TRBV4-1 to TRBJ2-3; TRBD2 matches at 7 bases. The CDR3 contains 18 residues. In germline, CDR1 is MGHRA, CDR2 YSYEKL. V gave up 2 bases and J gave up 3 bases; unmatched junction bases: 14. For the CDR3, the DNA is TGCGCCAGCAGCCAAAGAGCGGGGAAAAGCGAAGTGACAGATACGCAGTATTTT. Its protein product is CASSQRAGKSEVTDTQYF.

The V gene is TRBV12-3 or TRBV12-4, the J gene TRBJ2-5; D may correspond to TRBD1 or TRBD2 (5 bases each). TRBJ2-7 matches the DNA end more closely, so the J call is doubtful. The CDR3 runs 14 residues. The CDR3 reads CASSFGGTHYEQYF. CDR3 nucleotides: TGTGCCAGCAGTTTTGGGGGAACCCACTACGAGCAGTACTTC.

For this clonotype: At one of its ends the junction is not consistent with the germline gene, which may arise from a read error. This chain connects TRBV5-4 to TRBJ2-1, with unresolved D. Germline lookup yields CDR1 SGHNT and CDR2 YYREEE (reference sequence). The CDR3 covers 11 residues. DNA for the CDR3: TGTGCCAGCAGCTTGGACCCGGAGCGGTTCTTC. Translation: CASSLDPERFF.

Many counts were recorded for this clonotype. V is TRBV5-6 and J is TRBJ2-1, with D possibly TRBD2 on 5 matching bases. The CDR3 runs to 14 residues. The germline V and J ends were trimmed by 5 bases and 8 bases, with 17 bases remaining between them. Germline values: CDR1 SGHDT, CDR2 YYEEEE. This chain's CDR3 is CASSLSLATDEQFF. The CDR3 DNA reads TGTGCCAGCAGTCTTTCTCTAGCTACGGATGAGCAGTTCTTC.

This clonotype was detected ten times or more. This chain joins TRBV6-1 and TRBJ1-2, with D possibly matching TRBD1 (6 bases). The CDR3 is 14 amino acids. The germline gives CDR1 MNHNS, CDR2 SASEGT. V lost 6 bases to trimming and J lost 4 bases, with 15 bases between them. For the CDR3, the DNA is TGTGCCAGCAGGGTAGGACAGTCTAGCTATGGCTACACCTTC. The encoded protein is CASRVGQSSYGYTF.

This clonotype was detected only once. The chain joins TRBV29-1 to TRBJ1-4; 7 nucleotides match TRBD1. Germline V gene data show CDR1 as SQVTM and CDR2 as ANQGSEA. J lost 3 bases, V lost 8 bases, and 9 bases had no gene match. This CDR3 spans 14 amino acids. The CDR3 coding sequence is TGCAGCTCACGACCGGGACAGTCTAATGAAAAACTGTTTTTT. It codes for CSSRPGQSNEKLFF.

This clonotype has at least ten counts. This chain links TRBV7-9 with TRBJ2-1; perhaps TRBD2 as D (5 bases). Trimming cost V 8 bases and J 2 bases, with 7 bases left between them. The CDR3 runs 12 residues. From germline, CDR1 is SEHNR and CDR2 FQNEAQ (reference sequence). CDR3 bases: TGTGCCAGCGGGAGAACCTACAATGAGCAGTTCTTC. Its translation: CASGRTYNEQFF.

V gene TRBV2 combines with J gene TRBJ2-3; no definite D call. The CDR3 totals 14 residues. Trimming removed 10 bases at V and 6 bases at J, with 20 bases between. The germline V gene encodes CDR1 SNHLY and CDR2 FYNNEI. CDR3: CATSKEMSVDTQYF. CDR3 in DNA: TGTGCCACGTCCAAGGAGATGTCTGTTGATACGCAGTATTTT.

This clonotype was detected many times. The rearrangement uses TRBV20-1 and TRBJ1-2; possibly TRBD1 for D (5 bases). The CDR3 has 15 residues. V lost 0 bases, J lost 2 bases, and 13 bases lay in between. The V gene's germline CDR1 is DFQATT and CDR2 SNEGSKA (reference sequence). The CDR3 DNA is TGCAGTGCTAGAGATCTAGGGGTGGGCAACTATGGCTACACCTTC. Translating it yields CSARDLGVGNYGYTF.

Points on this clonotype: The conserved phenylalanine or tryptophan normally closing the CDR3 is absent here, so this likely arose from a read error. V is TRBV7-9 and J is TRBJ1-1; D is perhaps TRBD1 (5 bases). Trimming left V 5 bases short and J 2 bases short, with 15 bases between. The CDR3 is 15 residues long. Germline V gene lookup returns CDR1 SEHNR and CDR2 FQNEAQ (reference sequence). CDR3 sequence: CASSLLVGDNTEAFL. The CDR3 region has the DNA TGTGCCAGCAGCCTCCTGGTGGGGGATAACACTGAAGCTTTCCTC.